The 30 T cell receptor beta chains in this list originate from one sample, sequenced in a study of OX40 agonist ivuxolimab in advanced cancers. Only in-frame clones appear in the TCRdb table, and some are missing; sequencing was by immunoSEQ multiplex PCR. The table lists under 80,000 clones, roughly 86% of them singletons. Specimen: CD4+ or CD8+ T cells sorted from blood, collected in a trial of the OX40 agonist ivuxolimab. Receptor source: an adult with an advanced solid tumor such as melanoma, head and neck, liver or kidney cancer.

The chain links TRBV28 to TRBJ1-2; 10 bases line up with TRBD1. The CDR3 length is 15 residues. Germline values: CDR1 MDHEN, CDR2 SYDVKM. Losses at the gene ends were 6 bases for V and 3 bases for J; bases not matched to a gene: 7. The CDR3 protein is CASRVGDRGDYGYTF. For the CDR3, the DNA is TGTGCCAGCAGGGTGGGGGACAGGGGAGACTATGGCTACACCTTC.

V and J are TRBV7-8 and TRBJ1-1, with D hard to call. Germline loops: CDR1 SGHVS, CDR2 FQNEAQ. The CDR3 contains 16 residues. Trimming removed 3 bases at V and 0 bases at J, with 14 bases between. The CDR3 DNA follows: TGTGCCAGCAGCTTCGGAGACTCTCGGATGAACACTGAAGCTTTCTTT. This gives the protein CASSFGDSRMNTEAFF.

V is TRBV19 and J is TRBJ2-7; tentative D call: TRBD1 (5 bases). The germline V and J ends were trimmed by 10 bases and 7 bases, with 23 bases remaining between them. In germline, CDR1 is LNHDA, CDR2 SQIVND (reference sequence). The CDR3 length is 14 residues. The CDR3 region has the DNA TGTGCCACCAGGGTAGGGGCCTCTTCGAGAGAGCAGTACTTC. This gives the protein CATRVGASSREQYF.

In this sample, this clone turned up once. The chain uses TRBV6-5 and TRBJ1-1; possibly TRBD1 for D (6 bases). Trimming shortened V by 4 bases and J by 1 base, and 7 bases separated the two germline ends. Germline assignment: CDR1 MNHEY and CDR2 SVGAGI. This CDR3 has 13 residues. The CDR3 reads CASSWGQNTEAFF. The CDR3 DNA reads TGTGCCAGCAGTTGGGGACAGAACACTGAAGCTTTCTTT.

The chain recombines TRBV27 with TRBJ2-3, with a tentative D call TRBD2 (5 bases). The CDR3 is made up of 11 amino acids. The V end lost 8 bases, the J end lost 8 bases, and 11 bases lay between the germline ends. Germline V lookup: CDR1 MNHEY, CDR2 SMNVEV (reference sequence). CDR3 sequence (DNA): TGTGCCAGCGAGGGTTCGGCTACGCAGTATTTT. This encodes CASEGSATQYF.

The rearrangement links TRBV21-1 to TRBJ2-7; the D call of TRBD1 is as the table states it, not checked on the DNA. TRBV21-1 is deemed a pseudogene. The CDR3 is made up of 12 amino acids. CDR3 sequence (DNA): TGTGCCAGCAGCAGAAAGACCAGGGAGCAGTACTTC. Encoded protein: CASSRKTREQYF.

This clone was observed a few times. J is TRBJ2-2 and V is TRBV2; 7 nucleotides match TRBD2. The J segment lost 3 bases and the V segment lost 6 bases, leaving 1 base of the junction unmatched. Germline values: CDR1 SNHLY, CDR2 FYNNEI. The CDR3 is 13 residues long. CDR3 residues: CASRLAHTGELFF. CDR3 coding DNA: TGTGCCAGCAGACTAGCGCACACCGGGGAGCTGTTTTTT.

V and J are TRBV9 and TRBJ2-1; TRBD2 matches 16 bases. This CDR3 region has 19 residues. Germline values: CDR1 SGDLS, CDR2 YYNGEE. Trimming removed 3 bases from V and 1 base from J; junction bases left unmatched: 7. CDR3 in amino acids: CASSGNPGLAGGSYNEQFF. CDR3 bases: TGTGCCAGCAGCGGAAACCCGGGACTAGCGGGGGGGTCCTACAATGAGCAGTTCTTC.

This clone came up once. CDR3 region: CASSERTGGNTEAFF. The CDR3 region has the DNA TGTGCCAGCAGCGAACGGACAGGGGGGAATACTGAAGCTTTCTTT. V usage is TRBV7-9 and J usage is TRBJ1-1; the match to TRBD1 covers 10 bases. Trimming at V came to 5 bases and at J to 5 bases, leaving 8 bases not matched to a gene. Germline V gives CDR1 SEHNR, CDR2 FQNEAQ (reference sequence). This CDR3 is built from 15 residues.

The chain uses TRBV5-1 and TRBJ1-1; D is perhaps TRBD1 (5 bases). This CDR3 has 16 residues. The germline V and J ends were trimmed by 4 bases and 4 bases, with 20 bases remaining between them. The germline CDR1 and CDR2 sequences are SGHRS and YFSETQ. As DNA, the CDR3 is TGCGCCAGCAGCCCCGGGACCGACCGTACCATCACTGAAGCTTTCTTT. This codes for CASSPGTDRTITEAFF.

The chain employs TRBV30 and TRBJ1-5, with D perhaps matching TRBD1 (5 bases). This CDR3 is 13 amino acids long. Trimming took 2 bases from V and 9 from J, leaving 14 bases between them. Germline CDR1 reads GTSNPN; CDR2 reads SVGIG (reference sequence). CDR3 residues: CAWSRGSFGPQHF. The CDR3, as DNA: TGTGCCTGGAGTCGGGGGTCTTTCGGGCCCCAGCATTTT.

The V call is TRBV4-3, the J call TRBJ2-3; D remains ambiguous. Trimming left V 1 base short and J 2 bases short, with 4 bases between. CDR3 size: 13 residues. The germline CDR1 and CDR2 sequences are LGHNA and YSLEER. CDR3 sequence reads: CASSQGVTDTQYF. CDR3 DNA sequence: TGCGCCAGCAGCCAAGGAGTCACAGATACGCAGTATTTT.

The J gene is TRBJ2-1, the V gene TRBV15; 11 nucleotides agree with TRBD2. The J segment lost 0 bases and the V segment lost 0 bases, leaving 13 bases of the junction unmatched. The germline CDR1 and CDR2 sequences are LNHNV and YYDKDF (reference sequence). The CDR3 sequence is 21 residues long. Here the CDR3 reads CATSREGPGLAGQSSYNEQFF. In DNA form, the CDR3 reads TGTGCCACCAGCAGAGAGGGCCCCGGACTAGCGGGCCAGAGCTCCTACAATGAGCAGTTCTTC. The variable domain in full, with the rest retrieved from reference TRBV15 and TRBJ2-1, is DAMVIQNPRYQVTQFGKPVTLSCSQTLNHNVMYWYQQKSSQAPKLLFHYYDKDFNNEADTPDNFQSRRPNTSFCFLDIRSPGLGDTAMYLCATSREGPGLAGQSSYNEQFFGPGTRLTVL.

The chain links TRBV6-6 to TRBJ1-5, with 7 bases matching TRBD1. J was trimmed by 2 bases and V by 2 bases; bases with no gene match: 6. Germline CDR1 and CDR2: MNHNY and SVGAGI (reference sequence). The CDR3 is made up of 16 amino acids. The CDR3 nucleotides are TGTGCCAGCAGTTACCTTGAGGGGGCGGGCAATCAGCCCCAGCATTTT. Encoded protein: CASSYLEGAGNQPQHF.

This chain links TRBV19 with TRBJ2-5; unclear D gene. The end of the DNA fits TRBJ2-7 better, so the J call may be wrong. Germline V gives CDR1 LNHDA, CDR2 SQIVND (reference sequence). This CDR3 is built from 12 residues. The CDR3 DNA follows: TGTGCCAGTACCCAGACCTTTTACGAGCAGTACTTC. This gives the protein CASTQTFYEQYF.

The chain has TRBV7-2 and TRBJ2-6; D not resolved. CDR1 SGHTA and CDR2 FQGNSA come from the germline V gene. The CDR3 has 14 residues. V was pared by 7 bases and J by 0 bases, with 7 bases between. The CDR3 loop reads CASTVSSGANVLTF. CDR3 in DNA: TGTGCCAGCACCGTTAGCTCTGGGGCCAACGTCCTGACTTTC.

The V call is TRBV5-1, the J call TRBJ2-5; 10 bases fit TRBD2. CDR1 SGHRS and CDR2 YFSETQ come from the germline V gene. The V segment lost 7 bases and the J segment 2 bases; nucleotides outside the gene matches: 5. This CDR3 spans 14 amino acids. The CDR3 bases are TGCGCCAGCCATGAAGCGGGGGGGCAAGAGACCCAGTACTTC. Encoded protein: CASHEAGGQETQYF.

The chain joins TRBV30 to TRBJ1-1; D gene ambiguous. Germline CDR1 and CDR2: GTSNPN and SVGIG (reference sequence). Trimming shortened V by 1 base and J by 0 bases, and 9 bases separated the two germline ends. The CDR3 runs to 14 residues. In nucleotides, the CDR3 is TGTGCCTGGAGTGCCGATAGCATGAACACTGAAGCTTTCTTT. It codes for CAWSADSMNTEAFF. The whole variable domain, remainder taken from reference TRBV30 and TRBJ1-1, is SQTIHQWPATLVQPVGSPLSLECTVEGTSNPNLYWYRQAAGRGLQLLFYSVGIGQISSEVPQNLSASRPQDRQFILSSKKLLLSDSGFYLCAWSADSMNTEAFFGQGTRLTVV.

The V and J genes are TRBV9 and TRBJ2-2; 8 bases line up with TRBD2. Germline loops: CDR1 SGDLS, CDR2 YYNGEE. Trimming took 7 bases from V and 0 from J; bases not matched to a gene: 8. This CDR3 is built from 16 residues. The CDR3 region is CASRRGGAANTGELFF. DNA for the CDR3: TGTGCCAGCCGCCGGGGGGGAGCCGCGAACACCGGGGAGCTGTTTTTT.

The chain recombines TRBV28 with TRBJ1-5; 8 nucleotides agree with TRBD1. Trimming took 3 bases from V and 6 from J; bases not matched to a gene: 7. Germline V gene lookup returns CDR1 MDHEN and CDR2 SYDVKM. The length of the CDR3 is 15 residues. CDR3 sequence (DNA): TGTGCCAGCAGTTTTTTACAGGGGGGCCTTCAGCCCCAGCATTTT. This codes for CASSFLQGGLQPQHF.

This chain joins TRBV30 and TRBJ2-2; TRBD1 agrees at 8 bases. The germline V gene has CDR1 GTSNPN and CDR2 SVGIG (reference sequence). The trim removed 5 bases at V and 5 bases at J, leaving 7 bases unmatched. CDR3 length equals 14 residues. In nucleotides, the CDR3 is TGTGCCTGGGAAGGGACAGGCATAACCGGGGAGCTGTTTTTT. Translation: CAWEGTGITGELFF.

The CDR3 DNA reads TGTGCCAGCAGCGTAGGGGTTCGGGCCACCGGGGAGCTGTTTTTT. Amino acids: CASSVGVRATGELFF. The rearrangement uses TRBV9 and TRBJ2-2; D not certain. CDR3 size: 15 residues. Trimming left V 0 bases short and J 4 bases short, with 10 bases between. Germline CDR1 reads SGDLS; CDR2 reads YYNGEE.

This clone was observed a handful of times. This chain links TRBV6-1 with TRBJ2-1; no clear D. Germline V gene lookup returns CDR1 MNHNS and CDR2 SASEGT. The CDR3 spans 11 residues. The germline V and J ends were trimmed by 1 base and 9 bases, with 4 bases remaining between them. The CDR3 sequence: CASSEEGEQFF. The CDR3 DNA reads TGTGCCAGCAGTGAAGAGGGTGAGCAGTTCTTC.

The gene calls are TRBV19 and TRBJ1-2; maybe TRBD1 (5 bases). In germline, CDR1 is LNHDA, CDR2 SQIVND (reference sequence). The CDR3 has 13 amino acids. Trimming took off 5 bases at V and 6 bases at J, with 13 bases between the two ends. CDR3 DNA: TGTGCCAGTAGTCCTGCGGGGGTTCATGGCTACACCTTC. The encoded protein is CASSPAGVHGYTF.

This clone showed up just once. The genes are TRBV28 and TRBJ1-2; 7 bases agree with TRBD1. Germline V lookup: CDR1 MDHEN, CDR2 SYDVKM. CDR3 size: 12 residues. V lost 5 bases, J lost 8 bases, and 5 bases stayed unmatched. The CDR3 here is CASSPLDRGYTF. The CDR3 DNA reads as TGTGCCAGCAGTCCTCTGGACAGGGGCTACACCTTC.

The chain couples TRBV19 to TRBJ2-5; perhaps D is TRBD1 or TRBD2 (6 bases each). The CDR3 has 13 residues. Trimming shortened V by 8 bases and J by 5 bases, and 15 bases separated the two germline ends. CDR1 and CDR2 (germline): LNHDA, SQIVND (reference sequence). CDR3 nucleotide sequence: TGTGCCAGTGTATCCGGGGGCGCGGAGACCCAGTACTTC. Its translation is CASVSGGAETQYF.

This chain uses TRBV5-4 with TRBJ2-3, with unresolved D. Trimming left V 2 bases short and J 3 bases short, with 4 bases between. CDR1 SGHNT and CDR2 YYREEE come from the germline V gene (reference sequence). The CDR3 length is 12 residues. CDR3 DNA: TGTGCCAGCAGCTTCCAGACAGATACGCAGTATTTT. Translating it yields CASSFQTDTQYF.

The chain is built from TRBV10-3 and TRBJ2-1; 13 bases fit TRBD2. Trimming took 4 bases from V and 5 from J; bases not matched to a gene: 5. Germline V lookup: CDR1 ENHRY, CDR2 SYGVKD. This CDR3 contains 16 residues. CDR3 nucleotides: TGTGCCATCAGTGGGCGCGGACTAGCGGGGGACAATGAGCAGTTCTTC. This codes for CAISGRGLAGDNEQFF.

The chain has TRBV5-4 and TRBJ1-1, with 7 bases that match TRBD1. J was trimmed by 0 bases and V by 4 bases; bases with no gene match: 9. CDR3 length: 16 amino acids. Germline CDR1 reads SGHNT; CDR2 reads YYREEE (reference sequence). CDR3 DNA: TGTGCCAGCAGCCCACAGGGGCAAATCATGAACACTGAAGCTTTCTTT. This sequence encodes CASSPQGQIMNTEAFF.

This chain links TRBV6-1 with TRBJ2-1, with 8 bases fitting TRBD2. The CDR3 spans 18 residues. Trimming took 2 bases from V and 2 from J; bases not matched to a gene: 11. The V gene's germline CDR1 is MNHNS and CDR2 SASEGT. The CDR3 is CASSEILAGGGTYNEQFF. The CDR3 bases are TGTGCCAGCAGTGAAATTCTCGCGGGAGGAGGGACCTACAATGAGCAGTTCTTC.